This T cell receptor beta chain was identified in a study of cytomegalovirus exposure and HLA in healthy donors. Across the whole study: In an earlier analysis, approximately 120 million unique TCR beta sequences were found from some 200 million T cells.

Study results and limitations: Donors belonging to an Asian-associated ancestry cluster reportedly showed fewer N-insertions in productive TCRs than the roughly 670-donor mean, according to what a later analysis found. The HLA-A and HLA-B alleles of most subjects were reportedly predicted accurately from TCR beta sequences. High sensitivity and specificity were reportedly achieved when the classifier diagnosed cytomegalovirus status.

CDR3 size: 13 residues. CDR1 and CDR2 from the germline V gene are WNHNN and SYGVQD (reference sequence). V was pared by 5 bases and J by 5 bases, with 3 bases of the junction left unmatched. On this clone itself: As yet, its antigen is unknown.

The PCR ran on 60 Vbeta and 13 Jbeta primers. Using immunoSEQ multiplex PCR, the repertoire was profiled, and TCRdb retains in-frame clones only, with some absent. The repertoire shows 120,000 to 150,000 clones; the top ten hold approximately 2%. This clonotype was obtained from a young woman in good health and CMV-seronegative. The chain carries TRBV10-1 and TRBJ2-1; TRBD1 agrees at 7 bases. Input material: PBMCs. The CDR3 spells CASSITGDNEQFF. In nucleotides, the CDR3 is TGCGCCAGCAGTATTACAGGGGACAATGAGCAGTTCTTC.